Sequencing of this TCR beta chain was carried out in a study of blood T cell repertoires in COVID-19. Study-level information: Nucleic acid was either cDNA or gDNA, and it came from T cells, B-cell-depleted T cells, or PBMCs.

Everyone who took part was 18 to 89 years old, and they came from 24 US areas. Exposed study participants had met a COVID-19 case within 2 weeks before entry. Per the original methods: Amplification of reference gene primers provided the estimated nucleated cell counts. The data were produced by immunoSEQ multiplex PCR, yet TCRdb's version contains in-frame clones alone and is incomplete. The V and J calls and clone size were taken over from that table, and D and trimming were inferred from the DNA. This table holds approximately 310,000 clones, 85% found once. Sequenced material: PBMCs or T cells enriched from blood (not recorded which). The clonotype comes from a woman aged 25 to 45 who had been exposed to COVID-19.

CDR3 coding DNA: TGTGCCAGCAGCTTATACTCGGAGGACAATGAGCAGTTCTTC. As protein: CASSLYSEDNEQFF. The chain is built from TRBV7-6 and TRBJ2-1, with D possibly being TRBD2 (5 bases). V was trimmed by 2 bases and J by 5 bases, leaving 10 bases between them. Germline lookup yields CDR1 SGHVS and CDR2 FNYEAQ. This CDR3 contains 14 residues.